This is a list of T cell receptor beta chains from one sample in a study of beta chain features in type 1 diabetes. Repertoires were generated with immunoSEQ multiplex PCR, while TCRdb's copy carries only in-frame clones and drops some. In the table there are about 740,000 clones, around an eighth of which are singletons. The sequencing sample was made of naive CD4+ T cells from blood. The source is a man aged 18-30 years with type 1 diabetes. Each CDR3 is given with its conserved first and last residue. Each record gives: D gene, J gene, clone size, V gene, CDR3 DNA, CDR3 protein. D genes are given only for firm matches. Part of the rows lack a size; the others show once, few, many or a class for expanded clones.

d_gene: TRBD1; j_gene: TRBJ1-2; abundance: NA; v_gene: TRBV7-9; CDR3nt: TGTGCCAGCAGCTTAGCGAGGGACAGCATCTATGGCTACACCTTC; CDR3aa: CASSLARDSIYGYTF
d_gene: TRBD1; j_gene: TRBJ2-7; abundance: few; v_gene: TRBV6-5; CDR3nt: TGTGCCAGCAGTTACTCGGGGACAGGGGAGTACGAGCAGTACTTC; CDR3aa: CASSYSGTGEYEQYF
d_gene: TRBD2; j_gene: TRBJ2-5; abundance: few; v_gene: TRBV10-3; CDR3nt: TGTGCCATCAAGTCTAGCGGGGGGTACCAAGAGACCCAGTACTTC; CDR3aa: CAIKSSGGYQETQYF
d_gene: NA; j_gene: TRBJ1-5; abundance: NA; v_gene: TRBV7-9; CDR3nt: TGTGCCAGCAGCTTAGCTACGGAGCAGCCCCAGCATTTT; CDR3aa: CASSLATEQPQHF
d_gene: NA; j_gene: TRBJ2-1; abundance: many; v_gene: TRBV13; CDR3nt: TGTGCCAGCTGCCTAGCGCCTGACAATGAGCAGTTCTTC; CDR3aa: CASCLAPDNEQFF
d_gene: TRBD2; j_gene: TRBJ2-3; abundance: NA; v_gene: TRBV5-1; CDR3nt: TGCGCCAGCAGCCAACTAGCGCTCGACTTCACAGATACGCAGTATTTT; CDR3aa: CASSQLALDFTDTQYF
d_gene: NA; j_gene: TRBJ1-2; abundance: few; v_gene: TRBV10-3; CDR3nt: TGTGCCATCAGTGAGTCGCAGGGGAACTATGGCTACACCTTC; CDR3aa: CAISESQGNYGYTF
d_gene: TRBD1; j_gene: TRBJ1-5; abundance: NA; v_gene: TRBV4-1; CDR3nt: TGCGCCAGCAGTCTTATGACAGGGGTCAATCAGCCCCAGCATTTT; CDR3aa: CASSLMTGVNQPQHF
d_gene: NA; j_gene: TRBJ2-1; abundance: few; v_gene: TRBV30; CDR3nt: TGTGCCTGGAATTTGAATGAGCAGTTCTTC; CDR3aa: CAWNLNEQFF
d_gene: NA; j_gene: TRBJ2-5; abundance: few; v_gene: TRBV2; CDR3nt: TGTGCCAGCAGTGAACAGGGGGAGACCCAGTACTTC; CDR3aa: CASSEQGETQYF
d_gene: NA; j_gene: TRBJ1-5; abundance: NA; v_gene: TRBV28; CDR3nt: TGTGCCAGCAGTCCCGGGACACCAAATCAGCCCCAGCATTTT; CDR3aa: CASSPGTPNQPQHF
d_gene: TRBD1; j_gene: TRBJ1-2; abundance: NA; v_gene: TRBV28; CDR3nt: TGTGCCAGCAGTTTGACAGGGAACTATGGCTACACCTTC; CDR3aa: CASSLTGNYGYTF
d_gene: TRBD1; j_gene: TRBJ1-6; abundance: NA; v_gene: TRBV7-9; CDR3nt: TGTGCCAGCAGCCTCGGGACAGGGCGATCACCCCTCCACTTT; CDR3aa: CASSLGTGRSPLHF
d_gene: TRBD1; j_gene: TRBJ1-2; abundance: few; v_gene: TRBV7-9; CDR3nt: TGTGCCATTGGGGGGGACAGAGACTATGGCTACACCTTC; CDR3aa: CAIGGDRDYGYTF
d_gene: TRBD1; j_gene: TRBJ2-7; abundance: NA; v_gene: TRBV30; CDR3nt: TGTGCCTGGAGTGTGAATCAGGGGACAGGCTACGAGCAGTACTTC; CDR3aa: CAWSVNQGTGYEQYF
d_gene: TRBD1; j_gene: TRBJ2-3; abundance: NA; v_gene: TRBV10-3; CDR3nt: TGTGCCATCAGTGCAGGCAGGGGGAGCACAGATACGCAGTATTTT; CDR3aa: CAISAGRGSTDTQYF
d_gene: TRBD1; j_gene: TRBJ2-3; abundance: NA; v_gene: TRBV9; CDR3nt: TGTGCCAGCAGCGTAAGACAGGGCCTGGGGGATACGCAGTATTTT; CDR3aa: CASSVRQGLGDTQYF
d_gene: NA; j_gene: TRBJ2-7; abundance: few; v_gene: TRBV6-1; CDR3nt: TGTGCCAGCAGTGCGGAACCCTACGAGCAGTACTTC; CDR3aa: CASSAEPYEQYF
d_gene: NA; j_gene: TRBJ2-3; abundance: NA; v_gene: TRBV28; CDR3nt: TGTGCCAGCAGTGTTGCGGGGGCGAGAGAAGATACGCAGTATTTT; CDR3aa: CASSVAGAREDTQYF
d_gene: TRBD2; j_gene: TRBJ2-4; abundance: NA; v_gene: TRBV4-1; CDR3nt: TGCGCCAGCAGCCTCGTGTGGGGCGGGGGTAAAAACATTCAGTACTTC; CDR3aa: CASSLVWGGGKNIQYF
d_gene: NA; j_gene: TRBJ1-1; abundance: NA; v_gene: TRBV29-1; CDR3nt: TGCAGCGCCCTCGGGGGGGGGAACACTGAAGCTTTCTTT; CDR3aa: CSALGGGNTEAFF
d_gene: NA; j_gene: TRBJ1-1; abundance: few; v_gene: TRBV5-1; CDR3nt: TGCGCCAGCAGCTTGGCTGTTCCAGGGAAGACTGAAGCTTTCTTT; CDR3aa: CASSLAVPGKTEAFF
d_gene: TRBD1; j_gene: TRBJ1-1; abundance: few; v_gene: TRBV6-1; CDR3nt: TGTGCCAGCACCTGGGACAGGGAAGGTGAAGCTTTCTTT; CDR3aa: CASTWDREGEAFF
d_gene: NA; j_gene: TRBJ1-3; abundance: few; v_gene: TRBV10-3; CDR3nt: TGTGCCATCAGTGAAGGGCAGAACTCTGGAAACACCATATATTTT; CDR3aa: CAISEGQNSGNTIYF
d_gene: NA; j_gene: TRBJ1-3; abundance: NA; v_gene: TRBV30; CDR3nt: TGTGCCTGGACCGCGGGGGTTCCTGGAAACACCATATATTTT; CDR3aa: CAWTAGVPGNTIYF
d_gene: NA; j_gene: TRBJ1-2; abundance: few; v_gene: TRBV5-1; CDR3nt: TGCGCCAGCAGCCCGCGACAGGCTTCTAACTATGGCTACACCTTC; CDR3aa: CASSPRQASNYGYTF
d_gene: TRBD1; j_gene: TRBJ2-7; abundance: NA; v_gene: TRBV19; CDR3nt: TGTGCCAGTAGTAGGAGGGACAGGGTGAACGAGCAGTACTTC; CDR3aa: CASSRRDRVNEQYF
d_gene: NA; j_gene: TRBJ2-1; abundance: NA; v_gene: TRBV29-1; CDR3nt: TGCAGCGTTGTCCCGGAAAGCTCCTACAATGAGCAGTTCTTC; CDR3aa: CSVVPESSYNEQFF
d_gene: NA; j_gene: TRBJ2-6; abundance: few; v_gene: TRBV29-1; CDR3nt: TGCAGCGTTGTACGGGCTGGGGCCAACGTCCTGACTTTC; CDR3aa: CSVVRAGANVLTF
d_gene: NA; j_gene: TRBJ1-1; abundance: NA; v_gene: TRBV7-9; CDR3nt: TGTGCCAGCAGCCCCCTCGGAGGGAGGGACACTGAAGCTTTCTTT; CDR3aa: CASSPLGGRDTEAFF
d_gene: NA; j_gene: TRBJ1-2; abundance: NA; v_gene: TRBV21-1; CDR3nt: TGTGCCAGCAGCGCCGGGGACAGGGTCTATGGCTACACCTTC; CDR3aa: CASSAGDRVYGYTF
d_gene: NA; j_gene: TRBJ1-6; abundance: NA; v_gene: TRBV14; CDR3nt: TGTGCCAGCAGCCAGGCCCTAAATTCACCCCTCCACTTT; CDR3aa: CASSQALNSPLHF
d_gene: TRBD2; j_gene: TRBJ2-2; abundance: NA; v_gene: TRBV13; CDR3nt: TGTGCCAGCAGCTTAGGACCAGCGGGGTACGGGGAGCTGTTTTTT; CDR3aa: CASSLGPAGYGELFF
d_gene: TRBD2; j_gene: TRBJ2-3; abundance: NA; v_gene: TRBV11-2; CDR3nt: TGTGCCAGCAGCTTAGTAACTAGCGGGGTTCCTTTCACAGATACGCAGTATTTT; CDR3aa: CASSLVTSGVPFTDTQYF
d_gene: NA; j_gene: TRBJ1-5; abundance: few; v_gene: TRBV23-1; CDR3nt: TGCGCCAGCAGTCTCTACACCGAACTCAATCAGCCCCAGCATTTT; CDR3aa: CASSLYTELNQPQHF
d_gene: TRBD2; j_gene: TRBJ2-1; abundance: NA; v_gene: TRBV2; CDR3nt: TGTGCCAGCAGACTAGCGGGGCCCTACAATGAGCAGTTCTTC; CDR3aa: CASRLAGPYNEQFF
d_gene: TRBD1; j_gene: TRBJ1-2; abundance: NA; v_gene: TRBV4-2; CDR3nt: TGTGCCAGCAGCCAGGCACAGGGGGCCGACCACTATGGCTACACCTTC; CDR3aa: CASSQAQGADHYGYTF
d_gene: NA; j_gene: TRBJ2-1; abundance: NA; v_gene: TRBV7-3; CDR3nt: TGTGCCAGCAGCTTAACAGAGCGCGCCTACAATGAGCAGTTCTTC; CDR3aa: CASSLTERAYNEQFF
d_gene: NA; j_gene: TRBJ2-1; abundance: NA; v_gene: TRBV6-5; CDR3nt: TGTGCCAGCAGTCCCCGGGGGGCCTGGGATGAGCAGTTCTTC; CDR3aa: CASSPRGAWDEQFF